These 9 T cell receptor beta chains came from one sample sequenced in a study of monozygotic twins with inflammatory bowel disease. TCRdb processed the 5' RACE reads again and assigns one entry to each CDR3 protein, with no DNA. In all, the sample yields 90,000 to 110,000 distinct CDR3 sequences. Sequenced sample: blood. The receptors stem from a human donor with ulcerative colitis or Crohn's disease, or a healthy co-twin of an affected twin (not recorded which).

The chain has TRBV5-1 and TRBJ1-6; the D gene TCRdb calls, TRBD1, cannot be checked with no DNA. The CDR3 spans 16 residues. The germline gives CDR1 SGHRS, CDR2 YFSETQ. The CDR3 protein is CASSITGDSGNSPLHF.

The CDR3 sequence: CASSFGTGGDSNQPQHF. V usage is TRBV7-9 and J usage is TRBJ1-5; TCRdb proposes TRBD1, but this gene call is untestable without DNA. From germline, CDR1 is SEHNR and CDR2 FQNEAQ (reference sequence). This CDR3 spans 17 amino acids.

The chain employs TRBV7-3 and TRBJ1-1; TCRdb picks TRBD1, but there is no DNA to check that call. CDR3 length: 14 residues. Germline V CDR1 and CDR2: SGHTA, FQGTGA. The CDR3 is CASSPGTGGTEAFF.

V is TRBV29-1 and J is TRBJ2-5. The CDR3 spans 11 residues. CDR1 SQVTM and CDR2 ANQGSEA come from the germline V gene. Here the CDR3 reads CSVGYQETQYF.

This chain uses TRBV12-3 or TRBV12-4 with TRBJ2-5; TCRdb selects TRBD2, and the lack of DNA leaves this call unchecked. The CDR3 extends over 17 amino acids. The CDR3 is CASSPTSLREVQETQYF.

The CDR3 protein is CASSPPGRPARDNEQFF. The genes are TRBV18 and TRBJ2-1; the D call of TRBD1 rests on TCRdb alone, since no DNA is present to check it. Per germline, CDR1 KGHSH and CDR2 LQKENI. The length of the CDR3 is 17 residues.

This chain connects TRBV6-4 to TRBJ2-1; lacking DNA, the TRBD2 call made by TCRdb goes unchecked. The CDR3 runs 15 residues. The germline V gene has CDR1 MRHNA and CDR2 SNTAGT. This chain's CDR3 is CASSEAAGENNEQFF.

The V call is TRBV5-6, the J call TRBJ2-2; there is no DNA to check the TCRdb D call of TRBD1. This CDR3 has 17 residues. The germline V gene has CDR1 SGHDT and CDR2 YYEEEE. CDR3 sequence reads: CASSLGWGRKNTGELFF.

CDR3 residues: CASSPPQGGENTIYF. The genes are TRBV18 and TRBJ1-3. The germline V gene has CDR1 KGHSH and CDR2 LQKENI. CDR3 length: 15 amino acids.